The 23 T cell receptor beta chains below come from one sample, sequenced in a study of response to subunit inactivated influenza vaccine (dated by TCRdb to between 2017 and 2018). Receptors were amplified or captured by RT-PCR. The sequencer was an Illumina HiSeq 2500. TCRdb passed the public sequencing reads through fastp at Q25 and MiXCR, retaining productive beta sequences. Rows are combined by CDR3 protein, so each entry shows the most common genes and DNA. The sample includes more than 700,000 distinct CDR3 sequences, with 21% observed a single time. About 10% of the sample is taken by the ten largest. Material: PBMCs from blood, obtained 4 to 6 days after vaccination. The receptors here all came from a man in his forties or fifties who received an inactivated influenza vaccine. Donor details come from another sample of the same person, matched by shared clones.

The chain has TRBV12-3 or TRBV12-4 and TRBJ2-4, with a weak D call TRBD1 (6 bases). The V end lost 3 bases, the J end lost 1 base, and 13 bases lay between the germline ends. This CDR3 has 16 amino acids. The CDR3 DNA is TGTGCCAGCAGTTTGAGGGCAGGGGAGGCCAAAAACATTCAGTACTTC. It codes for CASSLRAGEAKNIQYF.

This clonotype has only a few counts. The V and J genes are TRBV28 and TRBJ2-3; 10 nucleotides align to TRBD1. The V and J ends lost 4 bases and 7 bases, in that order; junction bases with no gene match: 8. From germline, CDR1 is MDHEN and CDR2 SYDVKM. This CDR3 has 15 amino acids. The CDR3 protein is CASSSTGTGVYTQYF. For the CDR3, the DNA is TGTGCCAGCAGTTCGACCGGGACAGGGGTTTATACGCAGTATTTT.

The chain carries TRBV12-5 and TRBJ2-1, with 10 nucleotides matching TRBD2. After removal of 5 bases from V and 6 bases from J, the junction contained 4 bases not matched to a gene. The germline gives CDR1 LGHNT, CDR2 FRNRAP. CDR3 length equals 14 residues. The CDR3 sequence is CASGTRTSGNEQFF. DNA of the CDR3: TGTGCTAGTGGTACCCGGACTAGCGGCAATGAGCAGTTCTTC.

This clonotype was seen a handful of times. The CDR3 region has the DNA TGTGCCAGCAGCCGCCTCCGGCAGGTTGGTGAGCAGTTCTTC. It is translated as CASSRLRQVGEQFF. The chain joins TRBV7-2 to TRBJ2-1; no clear D gene. This CDR3 has 14 residues. Trimming took 5 bases from V and 9 from J, leaving 17 bases between them. From germline, CDR1 is SGHTA and CDR2 FQGNSA. Looking up the rest from reference TRBV7-2 and TRBJ2-1 gives the full variable domain: GAGVSQSPSNKVTEKGKDVELRCDPISGHTALYWYRQSLGQGLEFLIYFQGNSAPDKSGLPSDRFSAERTGGSVSTLTIQRTQQEDSAVYLCASSRLRQVGEQFFGPGTRLTVL.

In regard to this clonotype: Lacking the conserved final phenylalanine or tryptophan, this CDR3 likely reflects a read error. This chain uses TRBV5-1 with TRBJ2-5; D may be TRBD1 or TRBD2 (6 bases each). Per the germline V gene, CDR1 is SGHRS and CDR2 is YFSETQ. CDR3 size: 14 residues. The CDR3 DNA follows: TGCGGCAGCAGCCCGCGGGACAACCAAGAGACCCAGTACCTC. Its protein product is CGSSPRDNQETQYL.

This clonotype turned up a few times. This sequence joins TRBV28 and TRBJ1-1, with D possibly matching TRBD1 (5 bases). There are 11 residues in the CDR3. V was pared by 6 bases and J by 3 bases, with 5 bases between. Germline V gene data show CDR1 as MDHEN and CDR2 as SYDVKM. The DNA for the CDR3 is TGTGCCAGCAGGGGGGACACTGAAGCTTTCTTT. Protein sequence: CASRGDTEAFF.

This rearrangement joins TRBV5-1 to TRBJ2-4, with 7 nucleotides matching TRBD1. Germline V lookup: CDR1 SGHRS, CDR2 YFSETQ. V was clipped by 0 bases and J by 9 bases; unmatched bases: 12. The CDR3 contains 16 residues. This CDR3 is CASSLAVLQTGLIQYF. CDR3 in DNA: TGCGCCAGCAGCTTGGCCGTGTTGCAGACAGGGCTCATTCAGTACTTC.

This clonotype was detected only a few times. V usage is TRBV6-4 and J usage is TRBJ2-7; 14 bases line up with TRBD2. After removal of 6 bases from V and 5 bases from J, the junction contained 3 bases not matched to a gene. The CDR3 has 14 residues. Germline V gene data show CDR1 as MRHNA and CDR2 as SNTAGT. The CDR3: CASRGLAGVNEQYF. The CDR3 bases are TGTGCCAGCAGGGGACTAGCGGGAGTCAACGAGCAGTACTTC.

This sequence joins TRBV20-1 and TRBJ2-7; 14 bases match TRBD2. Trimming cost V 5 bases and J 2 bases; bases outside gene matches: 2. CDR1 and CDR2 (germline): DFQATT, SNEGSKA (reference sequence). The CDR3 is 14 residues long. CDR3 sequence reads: CSAQTSGGAYEQYF. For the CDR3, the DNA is TGCAGTGCTCAGACTAGCGGGGGGGCCTACGAGCAGTACTTC.

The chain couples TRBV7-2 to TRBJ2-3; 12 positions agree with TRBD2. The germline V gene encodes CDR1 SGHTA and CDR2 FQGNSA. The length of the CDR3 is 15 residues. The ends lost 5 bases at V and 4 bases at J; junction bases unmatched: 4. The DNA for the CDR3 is TGTGCCAGCAGCAGACTAGCGGGAGTCGCAGATACGCAGTATTTT. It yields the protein CASSRLAGVADTQYF.

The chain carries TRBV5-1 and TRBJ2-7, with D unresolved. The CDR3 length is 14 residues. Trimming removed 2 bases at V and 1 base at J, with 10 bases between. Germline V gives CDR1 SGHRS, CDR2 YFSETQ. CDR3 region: CASSFEIGSYEQYF. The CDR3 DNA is TGCGCCAGCAGCTTTGAAATAGGATCCTACGAGCAGTACTTC.

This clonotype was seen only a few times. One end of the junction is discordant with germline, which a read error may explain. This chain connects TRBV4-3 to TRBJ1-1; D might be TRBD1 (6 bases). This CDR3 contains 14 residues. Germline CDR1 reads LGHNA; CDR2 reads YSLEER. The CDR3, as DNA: TGCGCCAGCAGCCAGGCAACAGGGAACTCTGAAGCTTTCTTT. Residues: CASSQATGNSEAFF.

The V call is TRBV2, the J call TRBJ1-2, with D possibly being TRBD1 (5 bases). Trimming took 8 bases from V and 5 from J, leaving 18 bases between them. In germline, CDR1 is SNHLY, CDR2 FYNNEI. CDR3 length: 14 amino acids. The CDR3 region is CASPGTVDWYGYTF. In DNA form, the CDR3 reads TGTGCCAGCCCCGGGACGGTGGATTGGTATGGCTACACCTTC.

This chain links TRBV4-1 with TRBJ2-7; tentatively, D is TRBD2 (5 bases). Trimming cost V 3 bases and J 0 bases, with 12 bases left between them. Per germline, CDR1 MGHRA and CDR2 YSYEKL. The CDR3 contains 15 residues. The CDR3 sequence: CASSQASGISYEQYF. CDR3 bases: TGCGCCAGCAGCCAGGCATCCGGGATCTCCTACGAGCAGTACTTC.

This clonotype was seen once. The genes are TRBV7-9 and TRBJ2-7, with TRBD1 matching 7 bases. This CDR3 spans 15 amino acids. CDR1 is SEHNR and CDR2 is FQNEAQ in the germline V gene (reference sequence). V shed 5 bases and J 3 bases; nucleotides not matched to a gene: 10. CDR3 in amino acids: CASSDRTGPIYEQYF. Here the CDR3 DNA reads TGTGCCAGCAGCGATCGGACAGGTCCCATCTACGAGCAGTACTTC.

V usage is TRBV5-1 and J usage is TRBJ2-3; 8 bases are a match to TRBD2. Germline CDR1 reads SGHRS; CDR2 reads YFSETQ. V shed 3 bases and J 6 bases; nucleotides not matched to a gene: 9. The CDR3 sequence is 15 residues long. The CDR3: CASSSGRGMLDTQYF. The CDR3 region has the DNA TGCGCCAGCAGCTCCGGGAGGGGCATGCTGGATACGCAGTATTTT.

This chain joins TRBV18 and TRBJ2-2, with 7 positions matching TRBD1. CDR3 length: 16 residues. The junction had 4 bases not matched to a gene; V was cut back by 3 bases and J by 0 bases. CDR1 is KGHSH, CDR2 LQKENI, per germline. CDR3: CASSPPGTANTGELFF. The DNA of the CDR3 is TGTGCCAGCTCACCTCCCGGGACAGCGAACACCGGGGAGCTGTTTTTT.

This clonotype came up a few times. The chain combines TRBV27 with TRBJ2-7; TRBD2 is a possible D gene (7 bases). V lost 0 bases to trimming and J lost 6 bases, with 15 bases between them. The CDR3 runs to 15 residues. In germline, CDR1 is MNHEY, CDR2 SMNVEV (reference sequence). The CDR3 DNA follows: TGTGCCAGCAGTTTATCGGGGGGGGCTCTCTTCGAGCAGTACTTC. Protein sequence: CASSLSGGALFEQYF.

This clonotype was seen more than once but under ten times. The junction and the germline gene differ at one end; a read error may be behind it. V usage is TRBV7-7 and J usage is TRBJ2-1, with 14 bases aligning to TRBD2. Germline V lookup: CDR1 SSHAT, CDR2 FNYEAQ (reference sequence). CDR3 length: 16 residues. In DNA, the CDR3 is TGTGCTAGCAGCGCAGGACTAGCGGGGGGTTTGGATGAGCAGTTCTTC. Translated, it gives CASSAGLAGGLDEQFF.

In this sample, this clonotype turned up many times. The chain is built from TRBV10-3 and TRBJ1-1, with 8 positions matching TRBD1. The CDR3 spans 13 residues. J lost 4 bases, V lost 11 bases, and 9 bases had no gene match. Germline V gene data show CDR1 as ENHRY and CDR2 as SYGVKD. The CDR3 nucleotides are TGTGCCTTATCGACAGGGGCAAGCACTGAAGCTTTCTTT. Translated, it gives CALSTGASTEAFF.

DNA for the CDR3: TGTGCCAGCAGTTCCCTGGGCACCCGGGGAGAGACCCAGTACTTC. Translated: CASSSLGTRGETQYF. The rearrangement joins TRBV6-2 or TRBV6-3 to TRBJ2-5, with TRBD2 as a possible D gene (5 bases). V lost 4 bases, J lost 4 bases, and 16 bases lay in between. Germline CDR1 MNHEY, CDR2 SVGEGT. This CDR3 contains 15 residues.

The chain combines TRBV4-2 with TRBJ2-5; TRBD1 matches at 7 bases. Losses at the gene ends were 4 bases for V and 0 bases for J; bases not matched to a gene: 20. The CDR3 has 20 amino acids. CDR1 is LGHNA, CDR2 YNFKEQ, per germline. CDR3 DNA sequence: TGTGCCAGCAGCCCTATGATGACAGGGACCGCATTTGAGTACCAAGAGACCCAGTACTTC. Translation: CASSPMMTGTAFEYQETQYF.

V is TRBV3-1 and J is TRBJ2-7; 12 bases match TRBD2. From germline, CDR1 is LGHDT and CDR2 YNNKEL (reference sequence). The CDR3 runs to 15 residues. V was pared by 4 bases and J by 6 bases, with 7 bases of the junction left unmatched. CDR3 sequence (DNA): TGTGCCAGCAGCCCCATGACTAGCGGGGGTGGCGAGCAGTACTTC. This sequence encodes CASSPMTSGGGEQYF.